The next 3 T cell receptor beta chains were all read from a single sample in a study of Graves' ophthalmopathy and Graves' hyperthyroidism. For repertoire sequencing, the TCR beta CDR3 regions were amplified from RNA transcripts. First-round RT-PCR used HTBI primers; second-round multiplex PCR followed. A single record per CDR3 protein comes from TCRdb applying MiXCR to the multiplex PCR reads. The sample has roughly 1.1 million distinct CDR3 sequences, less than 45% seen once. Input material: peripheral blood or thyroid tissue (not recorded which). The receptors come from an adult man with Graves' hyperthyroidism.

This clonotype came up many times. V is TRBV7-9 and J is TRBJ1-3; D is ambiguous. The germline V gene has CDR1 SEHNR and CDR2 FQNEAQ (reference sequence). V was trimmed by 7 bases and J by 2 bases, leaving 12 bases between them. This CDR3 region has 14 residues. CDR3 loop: CASTPFRPGNTIYF. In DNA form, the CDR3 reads TGTGCCAGCACCCCCTTCCGACCTGGAAACACCATATATTTT.

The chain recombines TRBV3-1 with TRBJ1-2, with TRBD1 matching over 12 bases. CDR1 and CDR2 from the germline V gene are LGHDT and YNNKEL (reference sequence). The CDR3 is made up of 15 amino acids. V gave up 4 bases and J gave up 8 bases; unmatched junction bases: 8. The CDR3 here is CASSPVGTGGRGYTF. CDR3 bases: TGTGCCAGCAGCCCCGTCGGGACAGGGGGCCGGGGCTACACCTTC.

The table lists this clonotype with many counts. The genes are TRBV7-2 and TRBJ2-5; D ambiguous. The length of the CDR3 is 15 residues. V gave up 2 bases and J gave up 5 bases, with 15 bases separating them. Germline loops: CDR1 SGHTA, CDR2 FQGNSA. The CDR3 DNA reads TGTGCCAGCAGCTTAAACAGCTTCGGTCGGGAGACCCAGTACTTC. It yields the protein CASSLNSFGRETQYF.